Listed below are T cell receptor beta chains from one sample, sequenced in a study of shared clonotypes between healthy human individuals. This table comes from immunoSEQ multiplex PCR, and its TCRdb copy is limited to in-frame clones, with some not included. The table includes millions of clones, 90% to 95% detected once. The sample consisted of naive CD4+ T cells sorted from blood. All receptors derive from a man aged 18 to 29 in good health. Both conserved end residues are part of each CDR3. The order of the fields is D gene, V gene, CDR3 length, J gene, clone size, CDR3 DNA, CDR3 protein. D genes are given only for firm matches. Only some rows state a clone size, as once, few, many or a class for expanded clones.

TRBD2,TRBV7-2,15,TRBJ2-2,NA,TGTGCCAGCAGCAGTAGCGGGACGAACACCGGGGAGCTGTTTTTT,CASSSSGTNTGELFF
TRBD1,TRBV19,15,TRBJ1-4,NA,TGTGCCAGTAGTAGGCGGACAGGGTCGGTTGAAAAACTGTTTTTT,CASSRRTGSVEKLFF
NA,TRBV6-1,16,TRBJ2-7,NA,TGTGCCAGCAGTGAAGTGGGGGCCGGGAGGCGGTACGAGCAGTACTTC,CASSEVGAGRRYEQYF
NA,TRBV27,16,TRBJ2-2,NA,TGTGCCAGCCACGAAAGTAGCCGTTGGAGCACCGGGGAGCTGTTTTTT,CASHESSRWSTGELFF
TRBD1,TRBV18,15,TRBJ1-2,NA,TGTGCCAGCTCACCCATCCGAGGAACAGGGGATGGCTACACCTTC,CASSPIRGTGDGYTF
TRBD1,TRBV7-9,18,TRBJ1-5,NA,TGTGCCAGCAGCTTAGGGACAGGGAGAGGGCCTCTCAATCAGCCCCAGCATTTT,CASSLGTGRGPLNQPQHF
NA,TRBV7-2,15,TRBJ1-6,NA,TGTGCCAGCAGCTTAAGGCCCAAAGGCAATTCACCCCTCCACTTT,CASSLRPKGNSPLHF
TRBD2,TRBV6-6,14,TRBJ2-1,NA,TGTGCCAGCAGCTTAGCGGGAGGGCTGCCTGAGCAGTTCTTC,CASSLAGGLPEQFF
TRBD1,TRBV2,14,TRBJ1-1,NA,TGTGCCAGCAATAGGGGGCATCCTTACACTGAAGCTTTCTTT,CASNRGHPYTEAFF
NA,TRBV9,14,TRBJ1-1,NA,TGTGCCAGCAGCGTAGGGGGGGTGAACACTGAAGCTTTCTTT,CASSVGGVNTEAFF
NA,TRBV7-8,13,TRBJ2-1,NA,TGTGCCAGCAGCTTCACAGAATACAATGAGCAGTTCTTC,CASSFTEYNEQFF
NA,TRBV6-6,13,TRBJ1-6,once,TGTGCCAGCAGTTACGTGGGGGAATCACCCCTCCACTTT,CASSYVGESPLHF
NA,TRBV29-1,11,TRBJ2-3,NA,NA,CSVGAGTSSYF
NA,TRBV10-3,14,TRBJ2-7,NA,TGTGCCATCAGTGAGTCGTTTGAACCGCGCGAGCAGTACTTC,CAISESFEPREQYF
NA,TRBV7-2,13,TRBJ1-1,NA,TGTGCCAGCAGCTCCGGCCTGAACACTGAAGCTTTCTTT,CASSSGLNTEAFF
NA,TRBV30,14,TRBJ2-2,NA,TGTGCCTGGAGATCCGCAGTCCTCACCGGGGAGCTGTTTTTT,CAWRSAVLTGELFF
NA,TRBV14,15,TRBJ1-4,NA,TGTGCCAGCAGCCAAGGGGTGAAGGATAATGAAAAACTGTTTTTT,CASSQGVKDNEKLFF
TRBD1,TRBV18,13,TRBJ2-3,NA,TGTGCCAGCTCACAGGGGGCTGGAGATACGCAGTATTTT,CASSQGAGDTQYF
NA,TRBV7-2,11,TRBJ2-1,once,TGTGCCAGCAGCACGGGCCCGTTGAAGTTCTTC,CASSTGPLKFF
TRBD1,TRBV6-6,16,TRBJ1-3,NA,TGTGCCAGCAGGCAACTACAGGGGGCCTTTGGAAACACCATATATTTT,CASRQLQGAFGNTIYF
TRBD2,TRBV7-6,16,TRBJ2-1,NA,TGTGCCAGCAGCTTGGCCGGGACTAGCGGGGCAAATGAGCAGTTCTTC,CASSLAGTSGANEQFF
NA,TRBV6-5,15,TRBJ2-6,NA,TGTGCCAGCAGTTCCTATATTCGCCGGGCCAACGTCCTGACTTTC,CASSSYIRRANVLTF
NA,TRBV9,14,TRBJ2-7,NA,TGTGCCAGCAGCGGACTCCTACCGCCCTACGAGCAGTACTTC,CASSGLLPPYEQYF
TRBD2,TRBV9,14,TRBJ2-7,NA,TGTGCCAGCAGCCCGAGCGGGACCTCCTACGAGCAGTACTTC,CASSPSGTSYEQYF